The 26 T cell receptor beta chains below come from one sample, sequenced in a study of T cell repertoires in cytomegalovirus infection (dated by TCRdb to the late 2010s). The run used an Illumina HiSeq 1500. The raw public reads went through TCRdb reprocessing: fastp at Q25, MiXCR clone calling, in-frame beta chains kept. Each record represents a unique CDR3 protein, reported with the most common genes and DNA among its rows. This sample comprises under 600,000 distinct CDR3 sequences, approximately 16% of them detected only once. The biggest ten clones account for 20% to 30% of the sample. The sequencing input was CD8+ T cells from PBMCs. Receptor source: a human donor in good health (CMV status not recorded). Some clones in this sample may be carry-over from other donors' samples.

The V call is TRBV6-5, the J call TRBJ1-5; D is possibly TRBD1 (6 bases). Germline-derived CDR1 and CDR2 are MNHEY and SVGAGI. The V and J ends lost 6 bases and 5 bases respectively, with 14 bases between them. CDR3 size: 14 residues. CDR3 sequence reads: CASSQGGIYQPQHF. CDR3 in DNA: TGTGCCAGCAGCCAAGGGGGGATCTATCAGCCCCAGCATTTT.

As regards this clonotype: One end of the junction does not line up with germline, which may come from a read error. The chain combines TRBV30 with TRBJ1-1; 8 nucleotides align to TRBD1. This CDR3 region has 11 residues. Germline CDR1 and CDR2: GTSNPN and SVGIG (reference sequence). Here the CDR3 reads CAWSPDRVLSF. In DNA form, the CDR3 reads TGTGCCTGGAGTCCGGACAGGGTTCTCTCATTT.

Many counts were recorded for this clonotype. The rearrangement links TRBV7-2 to TRBJ1-5; D unresolved. The CDR3 has 18 residues. Germline V gene sequence: CDR1 SGHTA, CDR2 FQGNSA. Trimming pared 1 base from V and 0 bases from J, leaving 16 bases between. CDR3 in DNA: TGTGCCAGCAGCTTAGGTGACCCTCCGATTGATAGCAATCAGCCCCAGCATTTT. Its protein is CASSLGDPPIDSNQPQHF. Drawing the rest from reference TRBV7-2 and TRBJ1-5, the complete variable domain is GAGVSQSPSNKVTEKGKDVELRCDPISGHTALYWYRQSLGQGLEFLIYFQGNSAPDKSGLPSDRFSAERTGGSVSTLTIQRTQQEDSAVYLCASSLGDPPIDSNQPQHFGDGTRLSIL.

The chain is built from TRBV4-1 and TRBJ1-5; possibly TRBD1 for D (5 bases). This CDR3 is 15 amino acids long. In germline, CDR1 is MGHRA, CDR2 YSYEKL. V lost 0 bases, J lost 2 bases, and 8 bases lay in between. CDR3 sequence: CASSQETGRNQPQHF. The CDR3, as DNA: TGCGCCAGCAGCCAAGAAACGGGGCGCAATCAGCCCCAGCATTTT.

The table lists this clonotype with many counts. This chain joins TRBV11-2 and TRBJ1-6; 10 nucleotides match TRBD1. Germline-derived CDR1 and CDR2 are SGHAT and FQNNGV. J lost 8 bases, V lost 4 bases, and 8 bases had no gene match. The CDR3 totals 16 residues. CDR3 DNA sequence: TGTGCCAGCAGCTGGGGGGACAGGGGAAGGGATTCACCCCTCCACTTT. Translated, it gives CASSWGDRGRDSPLHF.

V usage is TRBV7-9 and J usage is TRBJ1-1; D might be TRBD1 (5 bases). Germline CDR1 reads SEHNR; CDR2 reads FQNEAQ (reference sequence). Trimming removed 7 bases from V and 3 bases from J, with 21 bases in between. The CDR3 runs 16 residues. Here the CDR3 reads CASILLGAEVDTEAFF. As DNA, the CDR3 is TGTGCCAGCATCCTCTTAGGGGCCGAAGTGGACACTGAAGCTTTCTTT. The full variable domain, its missing parts supplied by reference TRBV7-9 and TRBJ1-1, is DTGVSQNPRHKITKRGQNVTFRCDPISEHNRLYWYRQTLGQGPEFLTYFQNEAQLEKSRLLSDRFSAERPKGSFSTLEIQRTEQGDSAMYLCASILLGAEVDTEAFFGQGTRLTVV.

In the case of this clonotype: One end of the junction fails to match germline, which may point to a read error. The chain combines TRBV7-9 with TRBJ2-2; TRBD2 might be the D (6 bases). Germline V CDR1 and CDR2: SEHNR, FQNEAQ (reference sequence). This CDR3 contains 14 residues. The CDR3 coding sequence is TGTGCCAGCAGCTTAGGGCCTGGCACCGGGGGGCTGTTTTTT. Translating gives CASSLGPGTGGLFF.

The gene calls are TRBV28 and TRBJ2-7, with TRBD1 as a possible D gene (6 bases). V lost 5 bases and J lost 6, with 20 bases in between. Germline V gene data show CDR1 as MDHEN and CDR2 as SYDVKM. CDR3 length: 15 residues. The DNA for the CDR3 is TGTGCCAGCAGTGGACGACGTACAGGGCAGGTCGAGCAGTACTTC. Translating it yields CASSGRRTGQVEQYF.

This clonotype appeared a few times. This sequence joins TRBV5-6 and TRBJ2-3, with TRBD2 identical over 7 bases. V shed 3 bases, J shed 0 bases, and the junction held 10 bases outside the gene matches. Germline V CDR1 and CDR2: SGHDT, YYEEEE. This CDR3 region has 17 residues. CDR3 residues: CASSWSILAFSTDTQYF. As DNA, the CDR3 is TGTGCCAGCAGCTGGAGCATACTAGCGTTTAGCACAGATACGCAGTATTTT.

This clonotype has ten or more counts. The rearrangement links TRBV7-2 to TRBJ2-1, with TRBD2 matching over 7 bases. CDR1 SGHTA and CDR2 FQGNSA come from the germline V gene. V was pared by 4 bases and J by 3 bases, with 12 bases of the junction left unmatched. The CDR3 loop spans 17 amino acids. DNA of the CDR3: TGTGCCAGCAGCTCTTCTGGTAGCGGGTATAACTACAATGAGCAGTTCTTC. It yields the protein CASSSSGSGYNYNEQFF.

As for this clonotype: A clone one base away is much larger, so this may be a read error. This chain joins TRBV20-1 and TRBJ2-3; D call uncertain. CDR3 length: 19 residues. V lost 3 bases and J lost 4, with 29 bases in between. The germline gives CDR1 DFQATT, CDR2 SNEGSKA (reference sequence). The CDR3 DNA is TGCAGTGCTAGGCCTCGCGGACGCTCTGTTAAACCAAAGGCAGATACGCAGTATTTT. It yields the protein CSARPRGRSVKPKADTQYF.

This rearrangement joins TRBV20-1 to TRBJ1-1; 7 bases match TRBD1. In germline, CDR1 is DFQATT, CDR2 SNEGSKA (reference sequence). V shed 6 bases, J shed 3 bases, and the junction held 10 bases outside the gene matches. The CDR3 is made up of 14 amino acids. The CDR3 DNA is TGCAGTGCACCTGAGACAGGGTTGGACACTGAAGCTTTCTTT. Protein: CSAPETGLDTEAFF.

This rearrangement joins TRBV15 to TRBJ1-4, with 9 bases fitting TRBD1. The CDR3 length is 16 residues. V shed 3 bases and J 6 bases; nucleotides not matched to a gene: 8. Germline CDR1 LNHNV, CDR2 YYDKDF (reference sequence). The DNA of the CDR3 is TGTGCCACCAGCAGTTCCAACGGGGACAGGGATGAAAAACTGTTTTTT. Translated, it gives CATSSSNGDRDEKLFF.

This clonotype was detected many times. The chain joins TRBV12-3 or TRBV12-4 to TRBJ1-4; D is unresolved. V dropped 0 bases and J dropped 7 bases, with 12 bases sitting between them. The CDR3 loop spans 15 amino acids. Here the CDR3 reads CASSLALTSGEKLFF. CDR3 sequence (DNA): TGTGCCAGCAGTTTAGCCCTTACCTCGGGTGAAAAACTGTTTTTT.

The chain combines TRBV6-5 with TRBJ2-7, with D possibly being TRBD1 (6 bases). The germline gives CDR1 MNHEY, CDR2 SVGAGI. The V and J ends lost 0 bases and 3 bases respectively, with 9 bases between them. The CDR3 is 14 amino acids. This chain's CDR3 is CASSYSAGDYEQYF. CDR3 DNA sequence: TGTGCCAGCAGTTACTCAGCAGGGGACTACGAGCAGTACTTC.

This clonotype was counted ten times or more. The chain is built from TRBV11-2 and TRBJ1-3, with TRBD1 matching 9 bases. CDR1 SGHAT and CDR2 FQNNGV come from the germline V gene. J gave up 5 bases and V 5 bases, and 10 bases lay outside the gene matches. The CDR3 is made up of 16 amino acids. CDR3 loop: CASSIWDRDNRNTIYF. CDR3 coding DNA: TGTGCCAGCAGCATATGGGACAGGGATAATCGAAACACCATATATTTT.

This clonotype was seen a handful of times. V and J are TRBV15 and TRBJ1-5; D gene ambiguous. Between the trimmed V and J ends, which lost 6 bases and 0 bases, there was a span of 9 bases. CDR1 is LNHNV, CDR2 YYDKDF, per germline (reference sequence). This CDR3 is 14 amino acids long. The CDR3: CATRTGNSNQPQHF. The CDR3 nucleotides read TGTGCCACCAGGACGGGGAATAGCAATCAGCCCCAGCATTTT.

V and J are TRBV19 and TRBJ1-2; TRBD1 matches 8 bases. Germline V gene lookup returns CDR1 LNHDA and CDR2 SQIVND (reference sequence). There are 15 residues in the CDR3. Unmatched junction bases numbered 7, after V lost 7 bases and J lost 0 bases. The chain's CDR3 is CASIPGGLANYGYTF. CDR3 in DNA: TGTGCCAGTATCCCAGGGGGCCTAGCTAACTATGGCTACACCTTC.

CDR3 sequence (DNA): TGTGCCAGCAGTTACGGCGGGCCCTACGAGCAGTACTTC. Amino acids: CASSYGGPYEQYF. V usage is TRBV6-2 or TRBV6-3 and J usage is TRBJ2-7; maybe TRBD2 (5 bases). Germline loops: CDR1 MNHEY, CDR2 SVGEGT. V dropped 2 bases and J dropped 2 bases, with 7 bases sitting between them. The CDR3 has 13 residues.

This clonotype has at least ten counts. This sequence joins TRBV12-3 or TRBV12-4 and TRBJ2-5; D not resolved. The CDR3 length is 14 residues. With 6 bases removed from V and 2 bases from J, the gap between germline ends came to 13 bases. The CDR3: CASRPSGLQETQYF. CDR3 coding DNA: TGTGCCAGCAGACCTAGTGGGTTGCAAGAGACCCAGTACTTC.

At least ten counts were recorded for this clonotype. V is TRBV7-3 and J is TRBJ1-1; D gene uncertain. The CDR3 contains 13 residues. V was clipped by 6 bases and J by 4 bases, with 12 bases between them. Looked up from germline, CDR1 is SGHTA and CDR2 is FQGTGA. Here the CDR3 reads CASSNGLGTEAFF. CDR3 sequence (DNA): TGTGCCAGCAGTAATGGGTTAGGCACTGAAGCTTTCTTT. Filled out from reference TRBV7-3 and TRBJ1-1, the complete variable domain reads GAGVSQTPSNKVTEKGKYVELRCDPISGHTALYWYRQSLGQGPEFLIYFQGTGAADDSGLPNDRFFAVRPEGSVSTLKIQRTERGDSAVYLCASSNGLGTEAFFGQGTRLTVV.

On this clonotype itself: The conserved closing phenylalanine or tryptophan is absent in this CDR3, likely reflecting a read error. J is TRBJ2-7 and V is TRBV7-2; D possibly corresponds to TRBD2 (6 bases). The V end lost 2 bases, the J end lost 1 base, and 9 bases lay between the germline ends. Looked up from germline, CDR1 is SGHTA and CDR2 is FQGNSA. CDR3 size: 14 residues. This chain's CDR3 is CASSLSGLSYEQYL. CDR3 DNA sequence: TGTGCCAGCAGCTTATCGGGACTTTCCTACGAGCAGTACTTA.

This clonotype appeared many times. The chain recombines TRBV7-8 with TRBJ1-1; no firm D call. There are 15 residues in the CDR3. Trimming removed 5 bases at V and 0 bases at J, with 13 bases between. Germline CDR1 and CDR2: SGHVS and FQNEAQ. The CDR3 reads CASSPSRGLNTEAFF. The CDR3 DNA reads TGTGCCAGCAGCCCCTCTCGGGGATTGAACACTGAAGCTTTCTTT. The full variable domain, its missing parts supplied by reference TRBV7-8 and TRBJ1-1, is GAGVSQSPRYKVAKRGQDVALRCDPISGHVSLFWYQQALGQGPEFLTYFQNEAQLDKSGLPSDRFFAERPEGSVSTLKIQRTQQEDSAVYLCASSPSRGLNTEAFFGQGTRLTVV.

This clonotype showed up many times. The V call is TRBV2, the J call TRBJ2-3; D is possibly TRBD1 or TRBD2 (5 bases each). CDR1 is SNHLY and CDR2 is FYNNEI in the germline V gene. Deletions cut 2 bases from V and 1 base from J, with 16 bases between. The CDR3 has 17 residues. CDR3 bases: TGTGCCAGCAGTGAATTTGGTATGGGGGACCGCACAGATACGCAGTATTTT. This translates into CASSEFGMGDRTDTQYF.

This clonotype occurred many times. V and J are TRBV27 and TRBJ2-1; 12 bases line up with TRBD2. Germline CDR1 reads MNHEY; CDR2 reads SMNVEV (reference sequence). With 2 bases clipped from V and 3 bases from J, the junction kept 5 bases outside the gene matches. The CDR3 runs 17 residues. Here the CDR3 reads CASSLVGLAGLYNEQFF. The CDR3 DNA reads TGTGCCAGCAGTTTAGTCGGACTAGCGGGACTCTACAATGAGCAGTTCTTC.

This clonotype was seen ten or more times. CDR3 sequence: CASGGRDSDTQYF. CDR3 DNA: TGTGCCAGCGGGGGACGGGATTCAGATACGCAGTATTTT. This sequence joins TRBV11-2 and TRBJ2-3; either TRBD1 or TRBD2 may fit D (5 bases each). CDR3 size: 13 residues. V was pared by 8 bases and J by 4 bases, with 13 bases between. The V gene's germline CDR1 is SGHAT and CDR2 FQNNGV.